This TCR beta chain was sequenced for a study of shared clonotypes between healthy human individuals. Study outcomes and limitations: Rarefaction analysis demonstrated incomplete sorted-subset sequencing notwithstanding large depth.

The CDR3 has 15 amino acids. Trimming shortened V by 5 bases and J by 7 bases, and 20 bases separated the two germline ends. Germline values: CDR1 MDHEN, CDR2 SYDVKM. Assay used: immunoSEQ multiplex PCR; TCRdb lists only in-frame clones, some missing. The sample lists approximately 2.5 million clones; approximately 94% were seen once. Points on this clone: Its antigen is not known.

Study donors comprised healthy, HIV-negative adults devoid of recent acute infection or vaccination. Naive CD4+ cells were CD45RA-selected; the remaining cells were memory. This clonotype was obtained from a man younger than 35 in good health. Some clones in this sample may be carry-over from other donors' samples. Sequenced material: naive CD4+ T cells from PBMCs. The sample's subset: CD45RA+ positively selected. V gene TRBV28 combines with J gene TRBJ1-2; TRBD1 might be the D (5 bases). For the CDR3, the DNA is TGTGCCAGCAGTCCCGGGGCTCTACCTGGTGGTGGCTACACCTTC. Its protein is CASSPGALPGGGYTF.